The text below deals with one T cell receptor beta chain. This sample was included in a study of technical replicates of blood from a handful of donors. CDR1 and CDR2 (germline): PRHDT, FYEKMQ (reference sequence). The CDR3 sequence is 16 residues long. The J segment lost 2 bases and the V segment lost 2 bases, leaving 5 bases of the junction unmatched. Generated by immunoSEQ multiplex PCR, the TCRdb table keeps only in-frame clones and is missing some. The table includes under 90,000 clones, 93% detected once. Sequencing was carried out using T cells isolated from PBMCs. The chain employs TRBV13 and TRBJ2-2, with 7 bases matching TRBD2. The receptor comes from a human donor in good health. CDR3 region: CASSLRGGRNTGELFF. The CDR3 nucleotides are TGTGCCAGCAGCTTACGAGGCGGGAGAAACACCGGGGAGCTGTTTTTT. The entire variable domain, with the rest obtained from reference TRBV13 and TRBJ2-2, is as follows: AAGVIQSPRHLIKEKRETATLKCYPIPRHDTVYWYQQGPGQDPQFLISFYEKMQSDKGSIPDRFSAQQFSDYHSELNMSSLELGDSALYFCASSLRGGRNTGELFFGEGSRLTVL.